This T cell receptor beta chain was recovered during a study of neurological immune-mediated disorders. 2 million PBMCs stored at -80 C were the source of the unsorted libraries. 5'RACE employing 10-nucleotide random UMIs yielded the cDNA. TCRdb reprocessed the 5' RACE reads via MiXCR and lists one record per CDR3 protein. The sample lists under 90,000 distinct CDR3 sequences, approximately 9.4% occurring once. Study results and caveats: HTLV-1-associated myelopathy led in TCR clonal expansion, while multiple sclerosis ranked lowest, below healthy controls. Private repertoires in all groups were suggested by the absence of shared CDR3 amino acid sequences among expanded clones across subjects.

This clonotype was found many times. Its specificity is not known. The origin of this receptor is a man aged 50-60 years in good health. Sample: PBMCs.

The CDR3 DNA reads as TGTGCCTCAATGGACAGGTCCTCCACCGGGGAGCTGTTTTTT. Translating it yields CASMDRSSTGELFF. This chain joins TRBV7-2 and TRBJ2-2, with 7 bases fitting TRBD1. Germline V lookup: CDR1 SGHTA, CDR2 FQGNSA. Germline trimming cut 11 bases from V and 4 bases from J; bases unmatched to any gene: 10. The CDR3 consists of 14 residues.